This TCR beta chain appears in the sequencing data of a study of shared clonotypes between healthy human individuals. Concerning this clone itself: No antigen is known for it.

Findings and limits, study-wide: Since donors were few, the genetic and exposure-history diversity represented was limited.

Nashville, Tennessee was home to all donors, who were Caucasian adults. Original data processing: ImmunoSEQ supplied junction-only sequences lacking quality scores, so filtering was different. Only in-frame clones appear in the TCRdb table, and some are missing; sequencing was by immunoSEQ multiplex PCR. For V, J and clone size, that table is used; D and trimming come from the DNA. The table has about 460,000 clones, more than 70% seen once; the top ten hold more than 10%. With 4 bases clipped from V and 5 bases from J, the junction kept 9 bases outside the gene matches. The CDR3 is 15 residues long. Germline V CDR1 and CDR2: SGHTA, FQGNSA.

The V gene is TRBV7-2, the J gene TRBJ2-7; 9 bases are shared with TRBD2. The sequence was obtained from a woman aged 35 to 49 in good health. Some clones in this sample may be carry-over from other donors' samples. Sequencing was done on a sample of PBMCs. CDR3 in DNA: TGTGCCAGCAGCTGGTCCGGGACTAGCAACCACGAGCAGTACTTC. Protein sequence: CASSWSGTSNHEQYF.